Listed here is a single TCR beta chain. The record originates from a study of cytomegalovirus exposure and HLA in healthy donors. Looked up from germline, CDR1 is SGHRS and CDR2 is YFSETQ. This CDR3 region has 14 residues. V was pared by 4 bases and J by 3 bases, with 7 bases of the junction left unmatched. The PCR was carried out with 60 Vbeta primers and 13 Jbeta primers. Clones were sequenced by immunoSEQ multiplex PCR, and TCRdb holds only the in-frame ones, with some missing. This sample has around 94,000 clones; approximately 88% occur once, and the top ten carry roughly 2%. Sequenced input: PBMCs. The chain links TRBV5-1 to TRBJ2-7; TRBD1 matches at 7 bases. This receptor was taken from a man aged 18 to 30 in good health and CMV-seronegative. CDR3 residues: CASSPGTVIYEQYF. DNA of the CDR3: TGCGCCAGCAGCCCAGGGACAGTAATCTACGAGCAGTACTTC. Full variable domain (outside the CDR3, taken from reference TRBV5-1 and TRBJ2-7): KAGVTQTPRYLIKTRGQQVTLSCSPISGHRSVSWYQQTPGQGLQFLFEYFSETQRNKGNFPGRFSGRQFSNSRSEMNVSTLELGDSALYLCASSPGTVIYEQYFGPGTRLTVT.